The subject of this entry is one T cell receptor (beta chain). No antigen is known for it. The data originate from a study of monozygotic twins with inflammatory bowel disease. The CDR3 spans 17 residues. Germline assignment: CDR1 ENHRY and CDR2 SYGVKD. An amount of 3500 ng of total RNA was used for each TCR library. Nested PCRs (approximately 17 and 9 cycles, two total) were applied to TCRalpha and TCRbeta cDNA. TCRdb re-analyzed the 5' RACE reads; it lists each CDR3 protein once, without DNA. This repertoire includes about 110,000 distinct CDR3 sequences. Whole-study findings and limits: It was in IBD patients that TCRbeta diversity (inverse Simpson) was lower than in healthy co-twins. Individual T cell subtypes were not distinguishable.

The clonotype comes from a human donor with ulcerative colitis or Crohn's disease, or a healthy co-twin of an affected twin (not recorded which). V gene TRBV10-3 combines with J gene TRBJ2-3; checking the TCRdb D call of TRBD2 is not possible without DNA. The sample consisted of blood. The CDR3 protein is CAISGGLAESSTDTQYF.